The 15 T cell receptor beta chains below all came from one sample that was sequenced in a study of regulatory T cells in long-lasting Graves disease. Time point denoted: newly diagnosed GD, antithyroid drugs for less than 3 months. RNA extracted from PBMCs served as the sequencing template. The authors built TCR beta libraries using iRepertoire HTBI primers and Arm-PCR of CDR3 regions. TCRdb reanalysed the multiplex PCR reads using MiXCR and keeps one entry per CDR3 protein. The sample contains 300,000 to 400,000 distinct CDR3 sequences, roughly 17% of which appear only once. These sequences were also reported in another study, on T cells in Graves' hyperthyroidism and ophthalmopathy.

Sequenced material: peripheral blood mononuclear cells (PBMCs), taken at new diagnosis, from a patient treated with antithyroid drugs. The receptors derive from a man aged 35 to 55 with Graves disease.

The chain combines TRBV10-3 with TRBJ2-5, with D possibly called TRBD1 or TRBD2 (5 bases each). V was pared by 4 bases and J by 9 bases, with 9 bases between. CDR1 is ENHRY, CDR2 SYGVKD, per germline. The CDR3 runs 11 residues. CDR3 in amino acids: CAISGGAAQYF. The CDR3 nucleotides read TGTGCCATCAGTGGAGGGGCGGCCCAGTACTTC.

This clonotype showed up many times. This sequence joins TRBV6-5 and TRBJ1-5; no definite D call. The CDR3 contains 14 residues. CDR1 is MNHEY and CDR2 is SVGAGI in the germline V gene. Deletions cut 2 bases from V and 6 bases from J, with 11 bases between. In nucleotides, the CDR3 is TGTGCCAGCAGTTACGTGAGGGCGAGTCAGCCCCAGCATTTT. Its translation: CASSYVRASQPQHF.

The rearrangement joins TRBV4-1 to TRBJ2-3, with 9 bases matching TRBD2. Germline V CDR1 and CDR2: MGHRA, YSYEKL. Trimming at V came to 1 base and at J to 4 bases, leaving 6 bases not matched to a gene. This CDR3 spans 16 amino acids. DNA for the CDR3: TGCGCCAGCAGCCAAGCCGGGCGGGGGGGCGCAGATACGCAGTATTTT. As protein: CASSQAGRGGADTQYF.

This clonotype occurred a few times. V gene TRBV6-2 or TRBV6-3 combines with J gene TRBJ2-6; 9 bases agree with TRBD1. J was trimmed by 0 bases and V by 5 bases; bases with no gene match: 2. Germline V gene data show CDR1 as MNHEY and CDR2 as SVGEGT. There are 16 residues in the CDR3. CDR3 in amino acids: CASSETGGSGANVLTF. In nucleotides, the CDR3 is TGTGCCAGCAGTGAGACAGGGGGCTCTGGGGCCAACGTCCTGACTTTC.

There are a few counts of this clonotype. The J gene is TRBJ1-3, the V gene TRBV19; D is perhaps TRBD1 (5 bases). The CDR3 is made up of 16 amino acids. V dropped 4 bases and J dropped 0 bases, with 13 bases sitting between them. Germline loops: CDR1 LNHDA, CDR2 SQIVND (reference sequence). The CDR3 sequence is CASSTGAVSSGNTIYF. The CDR3 DNA follows: TGTGCCAGTAGTACCGGGGCGGTGAGCTCTGGAAACACCATATATTTT.

This clonotype has ten or more counts. The chain uses TRBV5-8 and TRBJ1-5, with D perhaps TRBD1 (5 bases). Germline values: CDR1 SGHTS, CDR2 YDEGEE. V was cut by 0 bases and J by 0 bases, with 13 bases left in between. The length of the CDR3 is 17 residues. The CDR3 loop reads CASSLDRGIYSNQPQHF. CDR3 coding DNA: TGTGCCAGCAGCTTGGACCGGGGGATCTATAGCAATCAGCCCCAGCATTTT.

This chain joins TRBV5-1 and TRBJ2-2, with no clear D. Germline V gene lookup returns CDR1 SGHRS and CDR2 YFSETQ. The V end was cut by 2 bases, the J end by 2 bases, with 10 bases between. The CDR3 extends over 15 amino acids. CDR3 region: CASSFWSDNTGELFF. CDR3 DNA: TGCGCCAGCAGCTTCTGGTCCGACAACACCGGGGAGCTGTTTTTT.

In its sample, this clonotype was seen many times. This rearrangement joins TRBV18 to TRBJ2-7, with a tentative D call TRBD1 (5 bases). The V gene lost 2 bases and the J gene lost 7 bases, with 15 bases spanning the gap. Germline V gene data show CDR1 as KGHSH and CDR2 as LQKENI. CDR3 length: 14 amino acids. CDR3 amino acids: CASSPSRAAREQYF. The CDR3 nucleotides read TGTGCCAGCTCACCATCCAGGGCCGCGCGGGAGCAGTACTTC.

This clonotype was detected a few times. A much larger clone differs from this one at a single base, so this may be a read error. The CDR3 nucleotides read TGTGCCAGCAGCTTAGATATAGGAAGCACTGAAGCTCTCTTT. It encodes CASSLDIGSTEALF. V is TRBV11-2 and J is TRBJ1-1, with D unresolved. This CDR3 comprises 14 residues. Germline assignment: CDR1 SGHAT and CDR2 FQNNGV.

Ten or more counts support this clonotype. V is TRBV7-9 and J is TRBJ2-5, with D hard to call. The germline V gene encodes CDR1 SEHNR and CDR2 FQNEAQ (reference sequence). V shed 3 bases and J shed 2 bases, with 7 bases lying between them. CDR3 length equals 13 residues. The chain's CDR3 is CASSFSAQETQYF. Written as DNA, the CDR3 is TGTGCCAGCAGCTTCTCGGCTCAAGAGACCCAGTACTTC.

Ten or more counts support this clonotype. The chain has TRBV12-3 or TRBV12-4 and TRBJ2-3; D unclear. The CDR3 contains 14 residues. The V and J ends lost 5 bases and 5 bases respectively, with 14 bases between them. The DNA for the CDR3 is TGTGCCAGCAGTCCCCGATCCCTCGGAGATACGCAGTATTTT. Translation: CASSPRSLGDTQYF.

Note on this clonotype: Possible read error: a much larger clone is one base away. The genes are TRBV6-4 and TRBJ2-3; possible D gene TRBD1, 5 bases. The CDR3 spans 13 residues. CDR1 is MRHNA, CDR2 SNTAGT, per germline. The DNA of the CDR3 is TGTGCCAGCGGCCGAGACTCTACAGGTACGCAGTATTTT. Protein product: CASGRDSTGTQYF.

This clonotype was seen repeatedly, ten times or more. The V gene is TRBV7-9, the J gene TRBJ1-1; a possible D gene is TRBD1 (5 bases). The CDR3 has 14 amino acids. V lost 1 base and J 7 bases, leaving 13 bases between the germline ends. CDR1 and CDR2 (germline): SEHNR, FQNEAQ (reference sequence). The CDR3 here is CASSLVKGINEAFF. For the CDR3, the DNA is TGTGCCAGCAGCTTAGTTAAGGGGATCAATGAAGCTTTCTTT. Full variable domain (remainder filled in from reference TRBV7-9 and TRBJ1-1): DTGVSQNPRHKITKRGQNVTFRCDPISEHNRLYWYRQTLGQGPEFLTYFQNEAQLEKSRLLSDRFSAERPKGSFSTLEIQRTEQGDSAMYLCASSLVKGINEAFFGQGTRLTVV.

This clonotype was found many times. The J gene is TRBJ2-7, the V gene TRBV20-1; 7 bases map to TRBD2. The CDR3 is 16 residues long. V lost 0 bases and J lost 2; bases outside the gene matches: 10. Germline V gene data show CDR1 as DFQATT and CDR2 as SNEGSKA (reference sequence). The CDR3 nucleotides read TGCAGTGCTAGAGATCAGGGAGGGGTTAGCCCCTACGAGCAGTACTTC. Protein: CSARDQGGVSPYEQYF.

This clonotype was seen ten or more times. V usage is TRBV7-6 and J usage is TRBJ2-3; perhaps TRBD1 as D (6 bases). This CDR3 comprises 17 residues. Germline CDR1 SGHVS, CDR2 FNYEAQ. V was cut by 1 base and J by 6 bases, with 20 bases left in between. CDR3 amino acids: CASSLGVSDSLWDTQYF. In DNA, the CDR3 is TGTGCCAGCAGCTTAGGAGTATCGGACAGCCTTTGGGATACGCAGTATTTT.